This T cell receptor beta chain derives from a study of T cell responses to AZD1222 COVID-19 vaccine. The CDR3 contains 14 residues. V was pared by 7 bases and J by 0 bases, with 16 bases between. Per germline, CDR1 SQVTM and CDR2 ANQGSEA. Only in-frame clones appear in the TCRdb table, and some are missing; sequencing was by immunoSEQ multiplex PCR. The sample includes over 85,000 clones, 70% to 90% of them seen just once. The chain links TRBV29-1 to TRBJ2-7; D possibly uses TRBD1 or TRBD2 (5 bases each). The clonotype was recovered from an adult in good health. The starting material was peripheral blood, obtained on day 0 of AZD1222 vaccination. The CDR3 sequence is CSAAGARSSYEQYF. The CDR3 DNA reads TGCAGCGCTGCCGGGGCCCGCAGCTCCTACGAGCAGTACTTC.